Listed below are T cell receptor beta chains from one sample, sequenced in a study of Ad26.COV2.S vaccination and SARS-CoV-2 variants. Assay: immunoSEQ multiplex PCR; the TCRdb copy retains only in-frame clones and omits some. The profile covers roughly 390,000 clones, with about 88% appearing a single time and 3.5% taken by the ten largest. The sequencing used peripheral blood, collected in a trial of Ad26.COV2.S vaccine versus placebo. These receptors were collected from a person aged 18-65 years who received the Ad26.COV2.S COVID-19 vaccine or a placebo. The CDR3 runs from the conserved cysteine through the conserved F or W. D genes are given only for firm matches. For some rows the clone size is stated as once, few or many, or as a class when expanded; others skip it.

clone_size	d_call	v_call	j_call	cdr3_nt	cdr3_aa
once	TRBD2	TRBV6-2/TRBV6-3	TRBJ2-3	TGTGCCAGCAGCTCACCCGGACTAGAAACTAGCACAGATACGCAGTATTTT	CASSSPGLETSTDTQYF
NA	TRBD1	TRBV3-1/TRBV3-2	TRBJ2-7	TGTGCCAGCAGCTCCGGACAGGGCTATGACCTCTACGAGCAGTACTTC	CASSSGQGYDLYEQYF
NA	NA	TRBV6-1	TRBJ2-5	TGTGCCAGCAGTGAAGCGATATATTCGGGATCCCGGGGAGAGACCCAGTACTTC	CASSEAIYSGSRGETQYF
NA	NA	TRBV12-3/TRBV12-4	TRBJ2-3	TGTGCCAGCAGGAGCGGCCTTACAGATACGCAGTATTTT	CASRSGLTDTQYF
NA	TRBD2	TRBV19	TRBJ2-3	TGTGCCAGTACCACAACTAGCGGGGGAACAGATACGCAGTATTTT	CASTTTSGGTDTQYF
NA	TRBD1	TRBV6-5	TRBJ1-1	TGTGCCAGCAGCAAGGGGGCGGTCACTGAAGCTTTCTTT	CASSKGAVTEAFF
NA	NA	TRBV18	TRBJ1-2	TGTGCCAGCTCAGAGACAGGCAACTATGGCTACACCTTC	CASSETGNYGYTF
NA	NA	TRBV5-6	TRBJ2-7	TGTGCCAGCAGCATACGGACCGGGGAGCAGTACTTC	CASSIRTGEQYF
NA	NA	TRBV4-3	TRBJ1-6	TGCGCCAGCAGCCAAGAAGAGGCTTCACCCCTCCACTTT	CASSQEEASPLHF
few	NA	TRBV2	TRBJ1-1	TGTGCCAGCCTGGGCACAAGGGGTAGGGACACTGAAGCTTTCTTT	CASLGTRGRDTEAFF
NA	TRBD2	TRBV18	TRBJ2-3	TGTGCCAGCTCACCAGGAAGCGGGGGGGCTGGAGATACGCAGTATTTT	CASSPGSGGAGDTQYF
once	NA	TRBV3-1/TRBV3-2	TRBJ2-5	TGTGCCAGCAGCCAAGGGGGGGGCCGGCGGACCCAGTACTTC	CASSQGGGRRTQYF
NA	NA	TRBV11-2	TRBJ2-7	TGTGCCAGCAGCTTCCGGGGCTCCCTCGAGCAGTACTTC	CASSFRGSLEQYF
NA	TRBD2	TRBV4-3	TRBJ2-7	TGCGCCAGCAGCCAAGCAGCGGGGGATTCCTACGAGCAGTACTTC	CASSQAAGDSYEQYF
NA	NA	TRBV4-1	TRBJ2-3	TGCGCCAGCAGCCAGAGCTCAAGCACAGATACGCAGTATTTT	CASSQSSSTDTQYF
NA	TRBD1	TRBV12-3/TRBV12-4	TRBJ1-1	TGTGCCAGCAAACCGGGACAGGGCCCTGAAGCTTTCTTT	CASKPGQGPEAFF
NA	NA	TRBV7-8	TRBJ2-3	TGTGCCAGCAGCTTAGGGGGCCCCGCCTCTTTTCCGCAGTATTTT	CASSLGGPASFPQYF
NA	NA	TRBV28	TRBJ2-2	TGTGCCAGCAGTTTTAACACCGGGGAGCTGTTTTTT	CASSFNTGELFF
once	NA	TRBV2	TRBJ2-7	TGTGCCAGCACCGAACTTGGGGAGCAGTACTTC	CASTELGEQYF
NA	TRBD1	TRBV19	TRBJ1-1	TGTGCCAGTAGTAGGGGTCGGGACAGACCGAACACTGAAGCTTTCTTT	CASSRGRDRPNTEAFF
NA	TRBD1	TRBV4-3	TRBJ2-2	TGCGCCAGCAGCCAAGACGGGACAGGGTTAGCCGGGGAGCTGTTTTTT	CASSQDGTGLAGELFF
NA	NA	TRBV19	TRBJ2-7	TGTGCCAGTAGCTCATCGACAGTTGACTACGAGCAGTACTTC	CASSSSTVDYEQYF
NA	NA	TRBV5-1	TRBJ2-7	TGCGCCAGCAGCCCCGCGGGTCTCCAGGGTAACGAGCAGTACTTC	CASSPAGLQGNEQYF
NA	TRBD1	TRBV5-4	TRBJ2-5	TGTGCCAGCAGCCGGACAGGGTGGGAGACCCAGTACTTC	CASSRTGWETQYF
NA	TRBD1	TRBV7-2	TRBJ2-7	TGTGCCAGCAGCATTAACAGGGGGGCAAGATACGAGCAGTACTTC	CASSINRGARYEQYF
NA	NA	TRBV12-3/TRBV12-4	TRBJ1-2	TGTGCCAGCAGACCGACAGGATATGGCTACACCTTC	CASRPTGYGYTF
NA	TRBD2	TRBV5-1	TRBJ2-1	TGCGCCAGCAGCCCAGCGGGGGGCAGTTACAATGAGCAGTTCTTC	CASSPAGGSYNEQFF
NA	TRBD1	TRBV19	TRBJ1-2	TGTGCCAGTAGTATCCTGGACAGGGCTAACTATGGCTACACCTTC	CASSILDRANYGYTF
NA	TRBD1	TRBV19	TRBJ2-1	TGTGCCAGTAGTCTTGGGACAGGCAGCAATGAGCAGTTCTTC	CASSLGTGSNEQFF
NA	NA	TRBV7-2	TRBJ2-2	TGTGCCAGCAGTACCACTCTCCACGGTCCCGGGGAGCTGTTTTTT	CASSTTLHGPGELFF
NA	NA	TRBV19	TRBJ2-7	TGTGCCAGTAGTTCACCGGACACCGCAACCTACGAGCAGTACTTC	CASSSPDTATYEQYF
NA	NA	TRBV10-2	TRBJ2-5	TGCGCCAGCAGTCGGACAGTTACAGAGACCCAGTACTTC	CASSRTVTETQYF
NA	NA	TRBV3-1/TRBV3-2	TRBJ2-3	TGTGCCAGCAGCCACTTGAGTGGGAATACGCAGTATTTT	CASSHLSGNTQYF
NA	NA	TRBV6-2/TRBV6-3	TRBJ1-3	TGTGCCAGCAGTCTTGCAAAGAGCTCTGGAAACACCATATATTTT	CASSLAKSSGNTIYF
NA	NA	TRBV30	TRBJ1-2	TGTGCCTGGAGGCGTAGCTCTAACTATGGCTACACCTTC	CAWRRSSNYGYTF
NA	TRBD1	TRBV5-4	TRBJ1-6	TGTGCCAGCAGCATGTCCGGGACAGGAGATTCACCCCTCCACTTT	CASSMSGTGDSPLHF
NA	NA	TRBV5-1	TRBJ1-4	TGCGCCAGCAGCTACGGACAACGGAATGAAAAACTGTTTTTT	CASSYGQRNEKLFF
NA	TRBD1	TRBV27	TRBJ1-6	TGTGCCAGCAGTCGAATGGACAGGGGTAGCGGGTCACCCCTCCACTTT	CASSRMDRGSGSPLHF
NA	NA	TRBV11-1	TRBJ1-1	TGTGCCAGCAGCCCAGATGGGGTAGGCGCTTTCTTT	CASSPDGVGAFF
NA	TRBD1	TRBV13	TRBJ1-3	TGTGCCAGCAGCCCGCGGGACAGACGTGGAAACACCATATATTTT	CASSPRDRRGNTIYF
NA	NA	TRBV19	TRBJ1-5	TGTGCCAGTAGGATGGCGGTCGGGCCCCAGCATTTT	CASRMAVGPQHF
NA	NA	TRBV12-3/TRBV12-4	TRBJ1-1	TGTGCCAGCAGTTTAGCCGGGACTGAAGCTTTCTTT	CASSLAGTEAFF
NA	TRBD2	TRBV5-1	TRBJ2-2	TGCGCCAGCAGATCTAGCGGGGAGAACACCGGGGAGCTGTTTTTT	CASRSSGENTGELFF
NA	NA	TRBV2	TRBJ2-7	TGTGCCAGCAGTGAAATGGGACGGGTGGGTGCCGAGCAGTACTTC	CASSEMGRVGAEQYF
NA	NA	TRBV7-9	TRBJ2-1	TGTGCCAGCAGCTTAGTTACAGCAGGTGAGCAGTTCTTC	CASSLVTAGEQFF
NA	TRBD1	TRBV2	TRBJ1-1	TGTGCCAGCAGTGGACAGGGTACGAACACTGAAGCTTTCTTT	CASSGQGTNTEAFF
NA	TRBD2	TRBV5-1	TRBJ2-3	TGCGCCAGCAGCATCACTAGCGGGGGGAGAGAGTATACGCAGTATTTT	CASSITSGGREYTQYF
NA	NA	TRBV20-1	TRBJ2-5	TGCAGTGCTAGTCGCAGGGCGGCAGAGACCCAGTACTTC	CSASRRAAETQYF
NA	NA	TRBV2	TRBJ1-1	TGTGCCAGCATCCCGATAAGGGAGGGCACTGAAGCTTTCTTT	CASIPIREGTEAFF
few	NA	TRBV4-2	TRBJ1-5	TGTGCCAGCAGCCCCTCGGGGGGCGCCGATCAGCCCCAGCATTTT	CASSPSGGADQPQHF